The 28 T cell receptor beta chains listed next were all sequenced from one sample in a study of blood T cell repertoires in COVID-19. Using immunoSEQ multiplex PCR, the repertoire was profiled, and TCRdb retains in-frame clones only, with some absent. The sample contains over 150,000 clones, about four fifths of which appear only once. Sequencing was performed on peripheral blood. Receptors originate from a human donor in a cohort sampled during active COVID-19.

In nucleotides, the CDR3 is TGTGCCAGCAGCGTAGGCGCGGGACAGGGTTGGGAGCAGTACTTC. This sequence encodes CASSVGAGQGWEQYF. The rearrangement uses TRBV9 and TRBJ2-7; TRBD1 aligns across 9 bases. J was trimmed by 7 bases and V by 0 bases; bases with no gene match: 8. Germline V gives CDR1 SGDLS, CDR2 YYNGEE. The CDR3 length is 15 residues.

This clone was found once. This rearrangement joins TRBV5-1 to TRBJ2-2; the D is unclear. Germline V CDR1 and CDR2: SGHRS, YFSETQ. The CDR3 extends over 17 amino acids. Deletions cut 4 bases from V and 1 base from J, with 17 bases between. CDR3 protein: CASSPAVSAENTGELFF. CDR3 in DNA: TGCGCCAGCAGCCCCGCCGTGAGCGCGGAGAACACCGGGGAGCTGTTTTTT.

V usage is TRBV9 and J usage is TRBJ2-5; no clear D. From germline, CDR1 is SGDLS and CDR2 YYNGEE. Trimming pared 0 bases from V and 0 bases from J, leaving 12 bases between. CDR3 length: 16 amino acids. This CDR3 is CASSVGPGLYQETQYF. CDR3 nucleotide sequence: TGTGCCAGCAGCGTAGGGCCAGGCCTGTACCAAGAGACCCAGTACTTC.

Details on this clone: The sample carries other DNA sequences with the same CDR3. The gene calls are TRBV9 and TRBJ2-7, with 10 bases aligning to TRBD1. CDR3 length equals 14 residues. V gave up 4 bases and J gave up 2 bases; unmatched junction bases: 3. The germline V gene encodes CDR1 SGDLS and CDR2 YYNGEE. CDR3 sequence reads: CASSPGQGPYEQYF. The DNA for the CDR3 is TGTGCCAGCAGCCCGGGACAGGGGCCCTACGAGCAGTACTTC.

This chain joins TRBV27 and TRBJ1-5; 8 bases agree with TRBD1. Germline V CDR1 and CDR2: MNHEY, SMNVEV (reference sequence). This CDR3 is 14 amino acids long. The trim removed 5 bases at V and 3 bases at J, leaving 3 bases unmatched. In DNA, the CDR3 is TGTGCCAGCAGTCCGGGACAGGCCAATCAGCCCCAGCATTTT. Amino acid sequence: CASSPGQANQPQHF.

V usage is TRBV7-9 and J usage is TRBJ2-7; 10 bases are shared with TRBD1. V was pared by 11 bases and J by 3 bases, with 4 bases of the junction left unmatched. The germline CDR1 and CDR2 sequences are SEHNR and FQNEAQ (reference sequence). The CDR3 sequence is 12 residues long. The CDR3 loop reads CAAGDRGYEQYF. Written as DNA, the CDR3 is TGTGCCGCAGGGGACAGGGGCTACGAGCAGTACTTC.

The CDR3 sequence is CASSKVSKGGGQGNFSNQPQHF. The CDR3 DNA reads TGTGCCAGCAGCAAAGTTTCCAAAGGGGGGGGACAGGGGAATTTTAGCAATCAGCCCCAGCATTTT. The gene calls are TRBV21-1 and TRBJ1-5; the D call TRBD1 from the table was never checked on the DNA. TRBV21-1 is listed as a pseudogene. The CDR3 is 22 amino acids.

This rearrangement joins TRBV14 to TRBJ1-1; D perhaps matches TRBD1 (5 bases). Trimming stripped 0 bases from V and 1 base from J, with 15 bases between. CDR1 and CDR2 from the germline V gene are SGHDN and FVKESK. The CDR3 is 17 amino acids. CDR3 sequence (DNA): TGTGCCAGCAGCCAAGATAAATCAGGGTGGGCGAACACTGAAGCTTTCTTT. Its protein is CASSQDKSGWANTEAFF.

The V gene is TRBV7-9, the J gene TRBJ1-1; D not certain. The CDR3 runs 15 residues. The V end lost 4 bases, the J end lost 4 bases, and 16 bases lay between the germline ends. Germline V gives CDR1 SEHNR, CDR2 FQNEAQ (reference sequence). CDR3 nucleotides: TGTGCCAGCAGCTCCCGGAGGCAGAGGTTCACTGAAGCTTTCTTT. Translation gives CASSSRRQRFTEAFF. Looking up the rest from reference TRBV7-9 and TRBJ1-1 gives the full variable domain: DTGVSQNPRHKITKRGQNVTFRCDPISEHNRLYWYRQTLGQGPEFLTYFQNEAQLEKSRLLSDRFSAERPKGSFSTLEIQRTEQGDSAMYLCASSSRRQRFTEAFFGQGTRLTVV.

This clone was seen just once. At one end, the junction sequence differs from germline, possibly due to a read error. The V and J genes are TRBV10-2 and TRBJ2-1; TRBD2 agrees at 15 bases. The CDR3 spans 18 residues. CDR1 and CDR2 from the germline V gene are WSHSY and SAAADI. In DNA, the CDR3 is TGCGCCAGCAGAAGCGGACTAGCGGGGGGGAACTCCAACAATGAGCAGTTCTTC. Its protein is CASRSGLAGGNSNNEQFF.

This chain uses TRBV5-1 with TRBJ2-1; TRBD2 aligns across 8 bases. V was clipped by 5 bases and J by 1 base; unmatched bases: 5. The V gene's germline CDR1 is SGHRS and CDR2 YFSETQ. This CDR3 is 15 amino acids long. The CDR3 loop reads CASSPLADSYNEQFF. CDR3 coding DNA: TGCGCCAGCAGTCCACTAGCGGATTCCTACAATGAGCAGTTCTTC.

V gene TRBV7-9 combines with J gene TRBJ2-7, with D possibly TRBD2 on 5 matching bases. The CDR3 is 13 residues long. The germline V gene has CDR1 SEHNR and CDR2 FQNEAQ (reference sequence). Trimming took 3 bases from V and 6 from J, leaving 12 bases between them. DNA for the CDR3: TGTGCCAGCAGCTTTTTCCTAGAGGGCGAGCAGTACTTC. Translated, it gives CASSFFLEGEQYF.

Comment on this clone: Other DNA sequences in the same sample also yield this CDR3. V usage is TRBV5-4 and J usage is TRBJ1-2; maybe TRBD1 (6 bases). V lost 5 bases and J 3 bases, leaving 14 bases between the germline ends. The CDR3 consists of 14 residues. The germline gives CDR1 SGHNT, CDR2 YYREEE (reference sequence). The CDR3 here is CASSSAGADYGYTF. The CDR3 DNA reads TGTGCCAGCAGTTCAGCAGGGGCTGACTATGGCTACACCTTC.

The rearrangement joins TRBV10-2 to TRBJ2-2; TRBD1 is a possible D gene (6 bases). The V and J ends lost 5 bases and 4 bases respectively, with 8 bases between them. From germline, CDR1 is WSHSY and CDR2 SAAADI. The CDR3 has 13 amino acids. CDR3 DNA sequence: TGCGCCAGCAGTAACAGGGCCACCGGGGAGCTGTTTTTT. It translates to CASSNRATGELFF.

Regarding this clone: The same CDR3 is also encoded by other DNA sequences in this sample. The chain has TRBV7-9 and TRBJ1-2; D is perhaps TRBD1 (5 bases). CDR1 is SEHNR and CDR2 is FQNEAQ in the germline V gene (reference sequence). The CDR3 runs to 12 residues. Trimming cost V 4 bases and J 5 bases, with 8 bases left between them. In nucleotides, the CDR3 is TGTGCCAGCAGCTCCGGGGGTTATGGCTACACCTTC. Its translation: CASSSGGYGYTF.

The CDR3 nucleotides read TGCGCCAGCAGCGCCGGGACTAGCGGGCGCTGGGAGCAGTTCTTC. Translation gives CASSAGTSGRWEQFF. J is TRBJ2-1 and V is TRBV5-1; 12 bases are shared with TRBD2. V gave up 4 bases and J gave up 10 bases; unmatched junction bases: 9. This CDR3 has 15 residues. Germline CDR1 is SGHRS and CDR2 is YFSETQ.

The rearrangement links TRBV6-1 to TRBJ2-1; the match to TRBD2 covers 8 bases. CDR3 length equals 16 residues. V trimming: 4 bases; J trimming: 3 bases; junction bases outside the gene matches: 8. Germline values: CDR1 MNHNS, CDR2 SASEGT. The CDR3 reads CASSGRISGDYNEQFF. The CDR3 bases are TGTGCCAGCAGTGGGCGGATTAGCGGGGACTACAATGAGCAGTTCTTC.

The rearrangement joins TRBV2 to TRBJ1-4; weak D call: TRBD1 (6 bases). In germline, CDR1 is SNHLY, CDR2 FYNNEI. The CDR3 has 13 residues. Trimming shortened V by 5 bases and J by 10 bases, and 14 bases separated the two germline ends. The CDR3 here is CASSQGHRGKLFF. In nucleotides, the CDR3 is TGTGCCAGCAGTCAGGGACACCGAGGAAAACTGTTTTTT.

V and J are TRBV15 and TRBJ1-2, with 12 bases matching TRBD1. The V segment lost 1 base and the J segment 6 bases; nucleotides outside the gene matches: 9. Germline V gene data show CDR1 as LNHNV and CDR2 as YYDKDF (reference sequence). The CDR3 is made up of 17 amino acids. The CDR3 reads CATSRVSGTGGADGYTF. CDR3 DNA: TGTGCCACCAGCAGAGTATCCGGGACAGGGGGCGCCGATGGCTACACCTTC.

This rearrangement joins TRBV12-5 to TRBJ2-5; D is unclear. Germline CDR1 and CDR2: LGHNT and FRNRAP. The CDR3 consists of 12 residues. V was cut by 1 base and J by 5 bases, with 5 bases left in between. The CDR3 loop reads CASGLARETQYF. The CDR3 nucleotides read TGTGCTAGTGGTTTGGCCCGGGAGACCCAGTACTTC.

The chain joins TRBV18 to TRBJ1-2, with 7 bases lining up with TRBD1. The V segment lost 2 bases and the J segment 6 bases; nucleotides outside the gene matches: 9. In germline, CDR1 is KGHSH, CDR2 LQKENI. The CDR3 consists of 15 residues. The CDR3 reads CASSPRSGGQHGYTF. Written as DNA, the CDR3 is TGTGCCAGCTCACCAAGGTCAGGGGGTCAGCATGGCTACACCTTC.

The J gene is TRBJ1-4, the V gene TRBV6-6; no clear D. The CDR3 is made up of 13 amino acids. Deletions cut 0 bases from V and 6 bases from J, with 5 bases between. The germline V gene encodes CDR1 MNHNY and CDR2 SVGAGI (reference sequence). CDR3 loop: CASSYSADEKLFF. The DNA of the CDR3 is TGTGCCAGCAGTTACTCGGCAGATGAAAAACTGTTTTTT.

The genes are TRBV7-8 and TRBJ2-7, with D possibly being TRBD1 (6 bases). This CDR3 is built from 15 residues. Germline V gene lookup returns CDR1 SGHVS and CDR2 FQNEAQ. V shed 0 bases and J shed 2 bases, with 11 bases lying between them. CDR3 in amino acids: CASSLAAGTPYEQYF. The CDR3 DNA is TGTGCCAGCAGCTTAGCCGCCGGGACACCCTACGAGCAGTACTTC.

The chain uses TRBV2 and TRBJ2-7, with D possibly being TRBD2 (6 bases). The V gene's germline CDR1 is SNHLY and CDR2 FYNNEI. The CDR3 is 14 amino acids. Trimming removed 7 bases from V and 0 bases from J, with 13 bases in between. Here the CDR3 reads CASTGLSPSYEQYF. CDR3 bases: TGTGCCAGCACTGGACTATCACCCTCCTACGAGCAGTACTTC.

The rearrangement uses TRBV7-9 and TRBJ2-1; 12 bases map to TRBD2. The V segment lost 2 bases and the J segment 8 bases; nucleotides outside the gene matches: 7. This CDR3 comprises 16 residues. The germline V gene encodes CDR1 SEHNR and CDR2 FQNEAQ (reference sequence). CDR3: CASSLNVLAGGHEQFF. CDR3 DNA: TGTGCCAGCAGCTTAAACGTCCTAGCGGGGGGGCATGAGCAGTTCTTC.

The chain carries TRBV3-1 (or the pseudogene TRBV3-2) and TRBJ2-7, with D unclear. The V end lost 5 bases, the J end lost 0 bases, and 8 bases lay between the germline ends. Germline CDR1 reads LGHDT; CDR2 reads YNNKEL (reference sequence). CDR3 length equals 13 residues. The CDR3 reads CASSGHSSYEQYF. In DNA form, the CDR3 reads TGTGCCAGCAGCGGGCACAGCTCCTACGAGCAGTACTTC.

This chain connects TRBV7-2 to TRBJ1-6; D is ambiguous. CDR3 size: 14 residues. V was trimmed by 2 bases and J by 9 bases, leaving 11 bases between them. CDR1 is SGHTA and CDR2 is FQGNSA in the germline V gene. The CDR3 nucleotides are TGTGCCAGCAGCTTATATTATTCAGGTTCACCCCTCCACTTT. This codes for CASSLYYSGSPLHF.

This clone has a handful of counts. This chain joins TRBV11-2 and TRBJ1-5; maybe TRBD1 (5 bases). CDR3 length equals 15 residues. CDR1 and CDR2 (germline): SGHAT, FQNNGV. V was pared by 1 base and J by 3 bases, with 10 bases between. The CDR3 is CASSLGSGHNQPQHF. CDR3 coding DNA: TGTGCCAGCAGCTTAGGGTCAGGACACAATCAGCCCCAGCATTTT. The full variable domain, with the rest looked up from reference TRBV11-2 and TRBJ1-5, is EAGVAQSPRYKIIEKRQSVAFWCNPISGHATLYWYQQILGQGPKLLIQFQNNGVVDDSQLPKDRFSAERLKGVDSTLKIQPAKLEDSAVYLCASSLGSGHNQPQHFGDGTRLSIL.